This T cell receptor (beta chain) was sequenced during a study of OX40 agonist ivuxolimab in advanced cancers. V shed 1 base, J shed 0 bases, and the junction held 4 bases outside the gene matches. Germline-derived CDR1 and CDR2 are SGHNT and YYREEE (reference sequence). This CDR3 is built from 15 residues. With regard to this clone: Its matching antigen is unknown.

General study findings and limits: Some nonresponders likewise displayed low normalized T-cell clonal expansion.

Sequencing used immunoSEQ multiplex PCR; TCRdb keeps in-frame clones, though not all of them. This sample carries 5,700 or so clones, 75% to 90% of them seen once, and the ten largest clones take 35% to 40%. The sequences come from CD4+ or CD8+ T cells sorted from blood, collected in a trial of the OX40 agonist ivuxolimab. The receptor was derived from an adult with an advanced solid tumor such as melanoma, head and neck, liver or kidney cancer. The chain employs TRBV5-4 and TRBJ2-7; 7 nucleotides align to TRBD1. The CDR3 DNA reads TGTGCCAGCAGCTTGAACCCAGGGGGCTCCTACGAGCAGTACTTC. Its protein product is CASSLNPGGSYEQYF.